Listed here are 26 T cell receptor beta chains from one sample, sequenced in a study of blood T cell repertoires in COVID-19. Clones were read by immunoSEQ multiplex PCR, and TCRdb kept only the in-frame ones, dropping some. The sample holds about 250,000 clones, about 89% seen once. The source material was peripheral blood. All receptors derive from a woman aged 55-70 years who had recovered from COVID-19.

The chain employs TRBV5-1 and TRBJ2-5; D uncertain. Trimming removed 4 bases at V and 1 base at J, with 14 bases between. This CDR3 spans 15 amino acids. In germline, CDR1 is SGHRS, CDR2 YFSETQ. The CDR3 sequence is CASSVPLQAQETQYF. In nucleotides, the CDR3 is TGCGCCAGCAGCGTCCCCCTTCAGGCCCAAGAGACCCAGTACTTC.

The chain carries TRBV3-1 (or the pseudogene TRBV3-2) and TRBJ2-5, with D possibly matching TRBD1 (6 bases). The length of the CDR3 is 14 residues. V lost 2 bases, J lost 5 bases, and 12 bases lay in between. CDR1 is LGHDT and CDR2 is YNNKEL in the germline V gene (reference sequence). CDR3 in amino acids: CASSQRVGAETQYF. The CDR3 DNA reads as TGTGCCAGCAGCCAAAGGGTGGGGGCGGAGACCCAGTACTTC.

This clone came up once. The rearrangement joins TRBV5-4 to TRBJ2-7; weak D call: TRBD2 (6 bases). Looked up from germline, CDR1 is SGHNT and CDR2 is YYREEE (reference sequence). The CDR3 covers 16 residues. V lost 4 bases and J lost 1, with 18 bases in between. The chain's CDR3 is CASSRPGTSISYEQYF. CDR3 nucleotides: TGTGCCAGCAGCCGTCCTGGGACTTCGATATCCTACGAGCAGTACTTC.

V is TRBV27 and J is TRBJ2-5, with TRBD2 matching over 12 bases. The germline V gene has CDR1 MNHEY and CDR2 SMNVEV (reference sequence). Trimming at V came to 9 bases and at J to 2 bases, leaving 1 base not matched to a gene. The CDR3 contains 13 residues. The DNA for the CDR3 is TGTGCCAGAACTAGCGGGGGGCAAGAGACCCAGTACTTC. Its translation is CARTSGGQETQYF.

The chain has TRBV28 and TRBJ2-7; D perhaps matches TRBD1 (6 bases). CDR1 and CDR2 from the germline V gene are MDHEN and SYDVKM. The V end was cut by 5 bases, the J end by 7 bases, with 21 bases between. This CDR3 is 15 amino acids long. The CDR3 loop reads CASSLTPDRSGEQYF. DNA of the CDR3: TGTGCCAGCAGTCTAACCCCCGACAGGTCCGGGGAGCAGTACTTC.

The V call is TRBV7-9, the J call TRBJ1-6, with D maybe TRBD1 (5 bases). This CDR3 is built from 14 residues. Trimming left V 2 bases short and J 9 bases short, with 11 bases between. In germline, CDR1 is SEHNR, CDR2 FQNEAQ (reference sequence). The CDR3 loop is CASSLIQGFSPLHF. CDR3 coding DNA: TGTGCCAGCAGCTTAATCCAGGGTTTTTCACCCCTCCACTTT. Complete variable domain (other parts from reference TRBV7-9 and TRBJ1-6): DTGVSQNPRHKITKRGQNVTFRCDPISEHNRLYWYRQTLGQGPEFLTYFQNEAQLEKSRLLSDRFSAERPKGSFSTLEIQRTEQGDSAMYLCASSLIQGFSPLHFGNGTRLTVT.

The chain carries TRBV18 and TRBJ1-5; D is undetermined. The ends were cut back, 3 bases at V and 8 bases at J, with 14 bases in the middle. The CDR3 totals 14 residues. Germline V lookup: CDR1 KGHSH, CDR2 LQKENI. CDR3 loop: CASSPQTSFEPQHF. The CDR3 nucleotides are TGTGCCAGCTCACCCCAAACTTCATTTGAGCCCCAGCATTTT.

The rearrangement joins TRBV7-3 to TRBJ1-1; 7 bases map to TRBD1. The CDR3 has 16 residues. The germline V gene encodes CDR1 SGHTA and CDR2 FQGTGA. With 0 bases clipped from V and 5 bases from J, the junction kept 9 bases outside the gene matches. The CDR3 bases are TGTGCCAGCAGCTTAACCGGGAAGGGGGCTTTGACTGAAGCTTTCTTT. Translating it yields CASSLTGKGALTEAFF.

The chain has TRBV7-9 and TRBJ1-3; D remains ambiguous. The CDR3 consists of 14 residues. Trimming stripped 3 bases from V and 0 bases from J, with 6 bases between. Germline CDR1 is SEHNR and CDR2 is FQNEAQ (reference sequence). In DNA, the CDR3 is TGTGCCAGCAGCTTCTCTAGCTCTGGAAACACCATATATTTT. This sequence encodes CASSFSSSGNTIYF.

DNA of the CDR3: TGTGCCAGCAGCCCACAGGGGGCGGGCACTGAAGCTTTCTTT. Its translation: CASSPQGAGTEAFF. The chain uses TRBV7-3 and TRBJ1-1; 9 bases agree with TRBD1. J lost 4 bases, V lost 5 bases, and 5 bases had no gene match. This CDR3 is built from 14 residues. Germline loops: CDR1 SGHTA, CDR2 FQGTGA.

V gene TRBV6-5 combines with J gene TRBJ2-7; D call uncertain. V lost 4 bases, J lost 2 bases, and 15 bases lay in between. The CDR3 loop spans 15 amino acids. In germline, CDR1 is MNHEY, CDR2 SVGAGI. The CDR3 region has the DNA TGTGCCAGCAGTTCCTCCCTCGCGCGCGCCTACGAGCAGTACTTC. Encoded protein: CASSSSLARAYEQYF.

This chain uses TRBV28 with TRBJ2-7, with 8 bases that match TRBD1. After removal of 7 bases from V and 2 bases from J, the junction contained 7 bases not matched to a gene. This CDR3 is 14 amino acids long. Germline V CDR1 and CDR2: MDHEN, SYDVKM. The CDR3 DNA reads TGTGCCAGCACGGGGGCGGACAGGGCCTACGAGCAGTACTTC. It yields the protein CASTGADRAYEQYF.

CDR3 in amino acids: CASHRDQNTGELFF. The CDR3 nucleotides are TGCGCCAGCCACCGGGATCAGAACACCGGGGAGCTGTTTTTT. The chain couples TRBV5-1 to TRBJ2-2; possible D gene TRBD2, 5 bases. Germline CDR1 is SGHRS and CDR2 is YFSETQ. The CDR3 sequence is 14 residues long. With 7 bases removed from V and 1 base from J, the gap between germline ends came to 11 bases.

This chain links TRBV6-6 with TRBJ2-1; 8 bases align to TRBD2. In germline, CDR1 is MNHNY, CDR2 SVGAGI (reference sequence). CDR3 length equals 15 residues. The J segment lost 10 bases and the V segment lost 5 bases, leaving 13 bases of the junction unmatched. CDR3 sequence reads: CASSPQGLDTEEQFF. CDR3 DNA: TGTGCCAGCAGTCCCCAGGGACTAGATACGGAAGAGCAGTTCTTC.

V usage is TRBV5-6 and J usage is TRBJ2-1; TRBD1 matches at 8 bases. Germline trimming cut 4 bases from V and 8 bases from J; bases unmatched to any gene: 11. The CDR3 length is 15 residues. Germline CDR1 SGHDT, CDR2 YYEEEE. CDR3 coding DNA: TGTGCCAGCAGCCGGCTTGGACAGGGTAGCGATGAGCAGTTCTTC. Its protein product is CASSRLGQGSDEQFF.

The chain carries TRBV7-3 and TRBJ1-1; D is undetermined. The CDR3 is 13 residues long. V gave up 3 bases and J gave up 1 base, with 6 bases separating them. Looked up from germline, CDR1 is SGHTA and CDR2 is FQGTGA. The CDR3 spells CASSLEGNTEAFF. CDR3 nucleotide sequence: TGTGCCAGCAGCTTGGAGGGGAACACTGAAGCTTTCTTT. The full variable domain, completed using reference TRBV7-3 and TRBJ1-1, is GAGVSQTPSNKVTEKGKYVELRCDPISGHTALYWYRQSLGQGPEFLIYFQGTGAADDSGLPNDRFFAVRPEGSVSTLKIQRTERGDSAVYLCASSLEGNTEAFFGQGTRLTVV.

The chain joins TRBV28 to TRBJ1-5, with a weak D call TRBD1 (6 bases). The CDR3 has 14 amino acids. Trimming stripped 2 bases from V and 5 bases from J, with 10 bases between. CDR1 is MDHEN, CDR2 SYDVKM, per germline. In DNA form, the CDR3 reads TGTGCCAGCAGTTTAGCACAGGGACATCAGCCCCAGCATTTT. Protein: CASSLAQGHQPQHF.

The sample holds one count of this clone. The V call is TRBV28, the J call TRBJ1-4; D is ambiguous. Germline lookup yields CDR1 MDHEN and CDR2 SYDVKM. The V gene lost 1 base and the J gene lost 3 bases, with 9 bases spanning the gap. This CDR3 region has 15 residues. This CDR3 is CASSLYGGPNEKLFF. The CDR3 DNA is TGTGCCAGCAGTTTATATGGAGGTCCTAATGAAAAACTGTTTTTT.

The CDR3 protein is CATSRDSYDRGNEQFF. CDR3 bases: TGTGCCACCAGCAGAGATTCCTACGACAGGGGCAATGAGCAGTTCTTC. This chain uses TRBV15 with TRBJ2-1; 8 bases fit TRBD1. The germline gives CDR1 LNHNV, CDR2 YYDKDF (reference sequence). The CDR3 runs 16 residues. The V gene end was trimmed by 0 bases and the J gene end by 6 bases; junction bases not matched to a gene: 7.

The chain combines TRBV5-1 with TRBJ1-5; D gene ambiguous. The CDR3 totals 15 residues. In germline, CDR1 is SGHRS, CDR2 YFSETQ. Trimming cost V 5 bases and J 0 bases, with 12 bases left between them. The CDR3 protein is CASSVGANSNQPQHF. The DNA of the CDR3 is TGCGCCAGCAGTGTGGGCGCTAATAGCAATCAGCCCCAGCATTTT.

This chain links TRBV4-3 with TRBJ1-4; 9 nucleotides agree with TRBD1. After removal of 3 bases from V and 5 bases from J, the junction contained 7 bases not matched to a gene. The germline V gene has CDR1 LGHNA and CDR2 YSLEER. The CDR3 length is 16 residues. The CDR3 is CASSHLWGQGNEKLFF. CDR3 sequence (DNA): TGCGCCAGCAGCCACCTTTGGGGACAGGGAAATGAAAAACTGTTTTTT.

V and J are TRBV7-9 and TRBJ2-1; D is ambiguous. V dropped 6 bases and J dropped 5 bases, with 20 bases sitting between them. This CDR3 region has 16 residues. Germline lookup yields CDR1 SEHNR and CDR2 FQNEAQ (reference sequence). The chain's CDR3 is CASSPQAFQHDNEQFF. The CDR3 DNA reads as TGTGCCAGCAGTCCCCAGGCTTTTCAACACGACAATGAGCAGTTCTTC.

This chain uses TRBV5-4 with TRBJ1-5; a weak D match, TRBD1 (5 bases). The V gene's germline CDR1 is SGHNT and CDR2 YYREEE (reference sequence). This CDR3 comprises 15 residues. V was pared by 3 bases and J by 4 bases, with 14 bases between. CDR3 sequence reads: CASSSGGVTNQPQHF. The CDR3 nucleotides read TGTGCCAGCAGCTCTGGGGGGGTCACGAATCAGCCCCAGCATTTT.

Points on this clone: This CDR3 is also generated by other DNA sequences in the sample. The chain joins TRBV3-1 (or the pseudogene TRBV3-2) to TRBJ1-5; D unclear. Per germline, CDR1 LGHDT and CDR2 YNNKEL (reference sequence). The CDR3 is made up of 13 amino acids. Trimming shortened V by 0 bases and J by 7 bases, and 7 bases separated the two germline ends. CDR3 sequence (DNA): TGTGCCAGCAGCCAAGATTCAGTACAGCCCCAGCATTTT. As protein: CASSQDSVQPQHF.

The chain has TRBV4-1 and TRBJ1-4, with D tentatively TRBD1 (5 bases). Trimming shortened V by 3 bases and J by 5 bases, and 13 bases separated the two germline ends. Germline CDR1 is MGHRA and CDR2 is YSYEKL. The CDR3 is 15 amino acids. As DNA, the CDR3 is TGCGCCAGCAGCCAGCCCTGGGGGGGGAATGAAAAACTGTTTTTT. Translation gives CASSQPWGGNEKLFF.

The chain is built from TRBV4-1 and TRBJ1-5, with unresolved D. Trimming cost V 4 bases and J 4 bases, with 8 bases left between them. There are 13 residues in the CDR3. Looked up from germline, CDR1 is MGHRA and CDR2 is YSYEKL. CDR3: CASSPNRNQPQHF. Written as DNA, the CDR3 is TGCGCCAGCAGCCCAAATCGGAATCAGCCCCAGCATTTT.